Following are 13 T cell receptor beta chains from one sample sequenced in a study of monozygotic twins with inflammatory bowel disease. TCRdb reprocessed the 5' RACE reads; each CDR3 protein has one entry and no DNA is given. This listing includes around 150,000 distinct CDR3 sequences. The sample comprised blood. The receptors come from a human donor with ulcerative colitis or Crohn's disease, or a healthy co-twin of an affected twin (not recorded which).

The rearrangement joins TRBV5-6 to TRBJ2-7; with no DNA, the TCRdb D assignment of TRBD1 cannot be verified. The CDR3 runs 14 residues. Germline lookup yields CDR1 SGHDT and CDR2 YYEEEE. CDR3 region: CASSSRQGKGEQYF.

The V and J genes are TRBV25-1 and TRBJ2-1; with no DNA, the TCRdb D assignment of TRBD1 cannot be verified. CDR3 length: 16 amino acids. The germline V gene encodes CDR1 MGHDK and CDR2 SYGVNS. The CDR3 spells CASSEYGANPINEQFF.

V gene TRBV6-5 combines with J gene TRBJ1-1. The CDR3 contains 12 residues. The V gene's germline CDR1 is MNHEY and CDR2 SVGAGI. The CDR3 is CASSRISSEAFF.

The V call is TRBV3-1, the J call TRBJ2-1; the D call of TRBD1 rests on TCRdb alone, since no DNA is present to check it. The V gene's germline CDR1 is LGHDT and CDR2 YNNKEL (reference sequence). The CDR3 covers 14 residues. The CDR3 sequence: CASSQDPGYDEQFF.

The chain has TRBV5-1 and TRBJ2-3; TCRdb lists TRBD1, though no DNA is available to test this call. Looked up from germline, CDR1 is SGHRS and CDR2 is YFSETQ. The CDR3 loop spans 12 amino acids. The CDR3 protein is CASGGEADTQYF.

The rearrangement links TRBV10-3 to TRBJ2-3; TCRdb outputs TRBD2, but without DNA this stays unchecked. The germline V gene has CDR1 ENHRY and CDR2 SYGVKD. This CDR3 is 16 amino acids long. The CDR3 sequence is CAISESTRGGGDTQYF.

The J gene is TRBJ1-1, the V gene TRBV7-2. Germline V gives CDR1 SGHTA, CDR2 FQGNSA. The CDR3 covers 13 residues. The CDR3 reads CASRWTGNTEAFF.

This rearrangement joins TRBV7-9 to TRBJ2-3; TCRdb designates TRBD2, a call that cannot be tested without DNA. The CDR3 loop spans 16 amino acids. Germline-derived CDR1 and CDR2 are SEHNR and FQNEAQ (reference sequence). The CDR3 region is CASSLGLRESTDTQYF.

The chain recombines TRBV12-3 or TRBV12-4 with TRBJ2-5; absent DNA, TCRdb's TRBD2 call cannot be checked. The CDR3 runs 15 residues. The CDR3 loop reads CASSSGSPRRETQYF.

The chain joins TRBV20-1 to TRBJ2-7; TCRdb picks TRBD2, but there is no DNA to check that call. This CDR3 region has 16 residues. Germline-derived CDR1 and CDR2 are DFQATT and SNEGSKA (reference sequence). CDR3 in amino acids: CSASPPLGGMAYEQYF.

The V call is TRBV7-6, the J call TRBJ1-1. Per the germline V gene, CDR1 is SGHVS and CDR2 is FNYEAQ. This CDR3 has 13 residues. This CDR3 reads CASSLGVSTEAFF.

This chain connects TRBV7-6 to TRBJ2-7; the TCRdb call, TRBD1, lacks DNA for checking. Germline values: CDR1 SGHVS, CDR2 FNYEAQ. The CDR3 runs 15 residues. This CDR3 is CASSHTGTGNYEQYF. The full variable domain, in which reference TRBV7-6 and TRBJ2-7 provide the parts outside the CDR3, is GAGVSQSPRYKVTKRGQDVALRCDPISGHVSLYWYRQALGQGPEFLTYFNYEAQQDKSGLPNDRFSAERPEGSISTLTIQRTEQRDSAMYRCASSHTGTGNYEQYFGPGTRLTVT.

J is TRBJ2-7 and V is TRBV7-2; the TCRdb D gene call, TRBD1, has no DNA to confirm it. CDR1 is SGHTA, CDR2 FQGNSA, per germline. CDR3 size: 13 residues. The chain's CDR3 is CASSSPGPYEQYF.